Listed below are T cell receptor beta chains from one sample, sequenced in a study of blood T cells in healthy people across ages. TCRdb reprocessed the 5' RACE reads with MiXCR, giving one entry per CDR3 protein. The sample includes around 1,800,000 distinct CDR3 sequences, about two fifths of them seen just once. Input material: blood. The receptors originated from a human donor in good health. Each CDR3 is given with its conserved first and last residue. D genes are given only for firm matches. Only part of the rows carry a size: once, few, many, or a class if the clone is expanded.

.	TRBV7-2	TRBD1	TRBJ1-2	TGTGCCAGTCGGACAGGGCTGCACTATGGCTACACCTTC	CASRTGLHYGYTF
.	TRBV5-1	TRBD2	TRBJ2-7	TGCGCCAGCAGCTTGCTAGCGGGGGAAGGCTACGAGCAGTACTTC	CASSLLAGEGYEQYF
many	TRBV20-1	.	TRBJ2-5	TGCAGTGCTAGCGGGGGTCAAGAGACCCAGTACTTC	CSASGGQETQYF
.	TRBV7-9	.	TRBJ1-2	TGTGCCAGCAGCGAATGGGCAGGCGGGGACTATGGCTACACCTTC	CASSEWAGGDYGYTF
.	TRBV4-1	TRBD1	TRBJ1-2	TGCGCCAGCAGCCAAGATGGGAACAGGGGGCGTAATGGCTACACCTTC	CASSQDGNRGRNGYTF
.	TRBV5-1	TRBD2	TRBJ2-1	TGCGCCAGCACGGCGGGGGGGCTCGACAATGAGCAGTTCTTC	CASTAGGLDNEQFF
.	TRBV5-6	.	TRBJ2-6	TGTGCCAGCAGCGCCACAGGGCGGCGGGCTGGGGCCAACGTCCTGACTTTC	CASSATGRRAGANVLTF
.	TRBV7-9	.	TRBJ1-2	TGTGCCTGCGGGGCGAGGTTTGGGGGCTATGGCTACACCTTC	CACGARFGGYGYTF
.	TRBV6-5	.	TRBJ1-2	TGTGCCAGCACCCCGGGGAGGGATGGCTACACCTTC	CASTPGRDGYTF
few	TRBV12-3/TRBV12-4	TRBD2	TRBJ2-5	TGTGCCAGCAGCACCTGGGGGGGACAAGAGACCCAGTACTTC	CASSTWGGQETQYF
.	TRBV28	.	TRBJ2-6	TGTGCCGGCAGTTTGGCGGGGACGATCTCTGGGGCCAACGTCCTGACTTTC	CAGSLAGTISGANVLTF
many	TRBV29-1	.	TRBJ1-2	TGCAGCGTTGAAGTTTCCGCAGGGGTAGGCTACACCTTC	CSVEVSAGVGYTF
.	TRBV7-2	.	TRBJ1-2	TGTGCCAGCAGTCCACAGCAGTTCGGTGGCTACACCTTC	CASSPQQFGGYTF
.	TRBV20-1	TRBD1	TRBJ1-2	TGCAGTGCGACAGGGGTAGTTGATGGCTACACCTTC	CSATGVVDGYTF
.	TRBV11-3	.	TRBJ2-5	TGTGCCAGCAGCTTCCTCCGGTTGGGCCCCCAAGAGACCCAGTACTTC	CASSFLRLGPQETQYF
.	TRBV6-6	TRBD1	TRBJ1-2	TGTGCCAGCACCGCCGAGATAGACAGGGCAGGTGGCTACACCTTC	CASTAEIDRAGGYTF
once	TRBV12-3/TRBV12-4	TRBD2	TRBJ2-4	TGTGCCAGCAGTATGCAAGCGGGGGGGGTGAATGAGCAGTACTTC	CASSMQAGGVNEQYF
few	TRBV6-5	.	TRBJ2-7	TGTGCCAGCACCGGGGACGGCCCCTACGAGCAGTACTTC	CASTGDGPYEQYF
few	TRBV5-8	.	TRBJ2-4	TGTGCCAGCAGCCCCGGGACGCCAGGAATGGGGTACTTC	CASSPGTPGMGYF
.	TRBV7-9	.	TRBJ2-5	TGTGCCAGCAGCTTAGCGACTAGAATGAGGACCCAGTACTTC	CASSLATRMRTQYF
.	TRBV5-1	TRBD2	TRBJ2-1	TGCGCCAGCAGCTTGAGTAGCGGGGGGCCCATATACAATGAACAGTTCTTC	CASSLSSGGPIYNEQFF
.	TRBV29-1	.	TRBJ1-1	TGCAGCGTTGAAAGCACCGCGAACACTGAAGCTTTCTTT	CSVESTANTEAFF
.	TRBV2	.	TRBJ1-5	TGTGCCAGCAGTGAAGCGCTTCGGACAAATCAGCCCCAGCATTTT	CASSEALRTNQPQHF
.	TRBV7-9	.	TRBJ1-4	TGTGCCAGCAGCTTCACGGGACTTAATAATGAAAAACTGTTTTTT	CASSFTGLNNEKLFF
few	TRBV12-3/TRBV12-4	TRBD2	TRBJ2-3	TGTGCCAGCAGTTTACGGCTAGCGGGGAGTACGCAGTATTTT	CASSLRLAGSTQYF
.	TRBV24-1	.	TRBJ2-3	TGTGCCACCAGTGACCTCAGAACAGGGAATACGCAGTATTTT	CATSDLRTGNTQYF
.	TRBV7-9	.	TRBJ2-5	TGTGCCAGCAGCCCCCCTATCGAAGGCAGCCAAGAGACCCAGTACTTC	CASSPPIEGSQETQYF